These 28 T cell receptor beta chains were sequenced from one sample in a study of CD8+ T cells in alopecia areata. cDNA prepared by RNA extraction and subsequent reverse transcription served as the template for sequencing. The method was immunoSEQ multiplex PCR; TCRdb's version includes in-frame clones alone and lacks a portion of them. The sample has 110,000 to 150,000 clones, around 51% seen once. The sample consisted of CD4+ T cells sorted from blood, taken at week 0. Every receptor here comes from a human donor with alopecia areata.

The CDR3 region is CASSLQLGEQYF. CDR3 coding DNA: TGTGCCAGCAGCTTGCAACTAGGCGAGCAGTACTTC. The chain has TRBV7-2 and TRBJ2-7, with D possibly being TRBD2 (5 bases). Deletions cut 3 bases from V and 6 bases from J, with 9 bases between. The germline gives CDR1 SGHTA, CDR2 FQGNSA. The CDR3 is 12 residues long.

This clone was picked up one time. The rearrangement uses TRBV4-2 and TRBJ2-3; D is possibly TRBD2 (6 bases). Germline V lookup: CDR1 LGHNA, CDR2 YNFKEQ. This CDR3 spans 14 amino acids. Trimming stripped 0 bases from V and 4 bases from J, with 8 bases between. The CDR3 spells CASSQDGEADTQYF. For the CDR3, the DNA is TGTGCCAGCAGCCAAGATGGGGAGGCAGATACGCAGTATTTT.

The chain couples TRBV30 to TRBJ1-1; 7 bases are shared with TRBD1. V gave up 5 bases and J gave up 1 base; unmatched junction bases: 4. The CDR3 has 13 residues. CDR1 and CDR2 (germline): GTSNPN, SVGIG (reference sequence). The chain's CDR3 is CAWAGGRNTEAFF. In nucleotides, the CDR3 is TGTGCCTGGGCAGGGGGGAGGAACACTGAAGCTTTCTTT.

This clone was seen a few times. The chain couples TRBV2 to TRBJ2-7; 7 bases match TRBD1. This CDR3 has 14 amino acids. Trimming took 7 bases from V and 7 from J; bases not matched to a gene: 13. Germline V gene data show CDR1 as SNHLY and CDR2 as FYNNEI. CDR3 in amino acids: CASTRDSYYGEQYF. The DNA for the CDR3 is TGTGCCAGCACTAGGGACAGCTATTACGGAGAGCAGTACTTC.

Only a few counts were recorded for this clone. The rearrangement links TRBV30 to TRBJ2-3; D is unresolved. The germline V gene has CDR1 GTSNPN and CDR2 SVGIG (reference sequence). The CDR3 is made up of 12 amino acids. V was clipped by 0 bases and J by 5 bases, with 6 bases between them. The CDR3 DNA is TGTGCCTGGAGTGTTTCCCGAGATACGCAGTATTTT. Amino acids: CAWSVSRDTQYF.

This clone turned up a few times. This chain joins TRBV4-2 and TRBJ2-5; 10 positions match TRBD2. J lost 6 bases, V lost 1 base, and 5 bases had no gene match. The length of the CDR3 is 15 residues. The V gene's germline CDR1 is LGHNA and CDR2 YNFKEQ. The CDR3 region has the DNA TGTGCCAGCAGCCAAGCTCTAGCGGGAGTGAAGACCCAGTACTTC. Residues: CASSQALAGVKTQYF.

In the case of this clone: The junction departs from the called germline gene at one end, perhaps through a read error. The chain recombines TRBV28 with TRBJ2-7, with a possible D match to TRBD1 (6 bases). CDR3 length equals 12 residues. In germline, CDR1 is MDHEN, CDR2 SYDVKM. CDR3 residues: CASSSPSGQSHF. In DNA, the CDR3 is TGTGCCAGCAGTTCCCCAAGCGGACAGAGCCACTTC.

The chain recombines TRBV27 with TRBJ2-5, with D tentatively TRBD1 or TRBD2 (5 bases each). The V end lost 7 bases, the J end lost 13 bases, and 34 bases lay between the germline ends. The V gene's germline CDR1 is MNHEY and CDR2 SMNVEV (reference sequence). This CDR3 spans 17 amino acids. Written as DNA, the CDR3 is TGTGCCAGCATCATCTCAGGGACCCGGGCCCGGACGGAGAGCTGGTACTTC. The encoded protein is CASIISGTRARTESWYF.

This clone was seen more than once but under ten times. The chain uses TRBV5-1 and TRBJ2-2, with D hard to call. Germline V gene lookup returns CDR1 SGHRS and CDR2 YFSETQ. CDR3 size: 14 residues. Trimming removed 1 base at V and 2 bases at J, with 6 bases between. CDR3 protein: CASSLSFNTGELFF. CDR3 nucleotide sequence: TGCGCCAGCAGCTTGAGCTTTAACACCGGGGAGCTGTTTTTT.

This chain joins TRBV19 and TRBJ2-1; TRBD1 aligns across 9 bases. The junction had 11 bases not matched to a gene; V was cut back by 7 bases and J by 7 bases. Germline V gives CDR1 LNHDA, CDR2 SQIVND (reference sequence). The CDR3 is 15 amino acids. In DNA, the CDR3 is TGTGCCAGTACCCCGCGATTACAGGGGGCGAATGAGCAGTTCTTC. Protein sequence: CASTPRLQGANEQFF.

J is TRBJ2-3 and V is TRBV2, with TRBD1 as a possible D gene (5 bases). V gave up 5 bases and J gave up 4 bases, with 7 bases separating them. This CDR3 has 12 amino acids. The germline V gene encodes CDR1 SNHLY and CDR2 FYNNEI. DNA of the CDR3: TGTGCCAGCAGTCCGACAGCAGATACGCAGTATTTT. Its protein product is CASSPTADTQYF.

The DNA for the CDR3 is TGTGCCAGCAGTATCTCCCCGGGCTCCTACGAGCAGTACTTC. It is translated as CASSISPGSYEQYF. The V gene is TRBV6-5, the J gene TRBJ2-7; no firm D call. Between the trimmed V and J ends, which lost 5 bases and 0 bases, there was a span of 11 bases. This CDR3 comprises 14 residues. Germline-derived CDR1 and CDR2 are MNHEY and SVGAGI.

The J gene is TRBJ2-1, the V gene TRBV4-2, with TRBD2 identical over 9 bases. The trim removed 4 bases at V and 0 bases at J, leaving 4 bases unmatched. CDR3 length: 16 residues. Per the germline V gene, CDR1 is LGHNA and CDR2 is YNFKEQ. The CDR3 region has the DNA TGTGCCAGCAGCCGCGGGAGGGGAGACTCCTACAATGAGCAGTTCTTC. Translated, it gives CASSRGRGDSYNEQFF.

This clone was seen a handful of times. The rearrangement links TRBV29-1 to TRBJ1-5, with D uncertain. V lost 4 bases and J lost 5, with 6 bases in between. Germline V gives CDR1 SQVTM, CDR2 ANQGSEA. The CDR3 covers 11 residues. The CDR3 region has the DNA TGCAGCGTTGGTGAAGATCAGCCCCAGCATTTT. Translation: CSVGEDQPQHF.

In its sample, this clone was seen a few times. The J gene is TRBJ2-7, the V gene TRBV7-2; D unclear. Germline values: CDR1 SGHTA, CDR2 FQGNSA. Trimming took off 5 bases at V and 4 bases at J, with 9 bases between the two ends. The CDR3 contains 12 residues. CDR3 loop: CASSTPGYEQYF. The CDR3, as DNA: TGTGCCAGCAGCACACCCGGTTACGAGCAGTACTTC.

This clone was found many times. The V call is TRBV6-1, the J call TRBJ2-3; unclear D gene. Germline V gives CDR1 MNHNS, CDR2 SASEGT. V was clipped by 4 bases and J by 2 bases, with 4 bases between them. The CDR3 is 12 residues long. CDR3 DNA: TGTGCCAGCAGTGCTTTCACAGATACGCAGTATTTT. Translated, it gives CASSAFTDTQYF.

The rearrangement links TRBV18 to TRBJ1-1; a weak D match, TRBD1 (5 bases). The V gene lost 3 bases and the J gene lost 2 bases, with 7 bases spanning the gap. CDR3 size: 13 residues. The germline gives CDR1 KGHSH, CDR2 LQKENI. The CDR3: CASSPTANTEAFF. CDR3 in DNA: TGTGCCAGCTCACCGACAGCTAACACTGAAGCTTTCTTT.

The table lists this clone with a few counts. V usage is TRBV29-1 and J usage is TRBJ2-7; 8 bases are shared with TRBD2. The CDR3 runs 15 residues. Germline CDR1 and CDR2: SQVTM and ANQGSEA. With 0 bases clipped from V and 1 base from J, the junction kept 5 bases outside the gene matches. This CDR3 reads CSVEDRASGSYEQYF. For the CDR3, the DNA is TGCAGCGTTGAAGATAGGGCTAGCGGGTCCTACGAGCAGTACTTC.

The rearrangement uses TRBV10-3 and TRBJ1-3; D is undetermined. The CDR3 is made up of 12 amino acids. Germline V gives CDR1 ENHRY, CDR2 SYGVKD. V was clipped by 2 bases and J by 7 bases, with 6 bases between them. The CDR3 DNA reads as TGTGCCATCAGTGAGGGTCCGAACACCATATATTTT. Translation: CAISEGPNTIYF.

The chain carries TRBV19 and TRBJ1-2; D not certain. Looked up from germline, CDR1 is LNHDA and CDR2 is SQIVND (reference sequence). The V end was cut by 6 bases, the J end by 10 bases, with 21 bases between. The CDR3 spans 14 residues. The CDR3 sequence is CASSLESLDTIYTF. The CDR3 DNA sequence: TGTGCCAGTAGCCTCGAGTCCCTCGACACCATCTACACCTTC.

This clone occurred a few times. The genes are TRBV28 and TRBJ1-2; no clear D. V lost 6 bases and J 4 bases, leaving 12 bases between the germline ends. The CDR3 has 13 residues. Germline V gives CDR1 MDHEN, CDR2 SYDVKM. The CDR3 protein is CASSGPTGYGYTF. The CDR3, as DNA: TGTGCCAGCAGCGGCCCCACGGGCTATGGCTACACCTTC.

J is TRBJ2-3 and V is TRBV30, with a weak D call TRBD2 (6 bases). Trimming shortened V by 0 bases and J by 5 bases, and 12 bases separated the two germline ends. This CDR3 comprises 14 residues. Per germline, CDR1 GTSNPN and CDR2 SVGIG (reference sequence). The CDR3 protein is CAWSVGRDRDTQYF. Written as DNA, the CDR3 is TGTGCCTGGAGTGTAGGGCGGGATCGAGATACGCAGTATTTT. Supplemented by reference TRBV30 and TRBJ2-3, the full variable domain reads SQTIHQWPATLVQPVGSPLSLECTVEGTSNPNLYWYRQAAGRGLQLLFYSVGIGQISSEVPQNLSASRPQDRQFILSSKKLLLSDSGFYLCAWSVGRDRDTQYFGPGTRLTVL.

V gene TRBV29-1 combines with J gene TRBJ2-5; D is ambiguous. The CDR3 has 11 residues. V lost 4 bases and J 5 bases, leaving 8 bases between the germline ends. Germline lookup yields CDR1 SQVTM and CDR2 ANQGSEA. The CDR3 sequence is CSVAQVETQYF. CDR3 in DNA: TGCAGCGTTGCTCAGGTGGAGACCCAGTACTTC.

The gene calls are TRBV30 and TRBJ2-3; D perhaps matches TRBD1 (5 bases). V dropped 0 bases and J dropped 1 base, with 8 bases sitting between them. The CDR3 is made up of 14 amino acids. Per germline, CDR1 GTSNPN and CDR2 SVGIG (reference sequence). Here the CDR3 reads CAWSVARGTDTQYF. CDR3 coding DNA: TGTGCCTGGAGTGTGGCCAGGGGCACAGATACGCAGTATTTT.

In its sample, this clone was seen many times. This chain uses TRBV30 with TRBJ2-1; 7 bases match TRBD1. V dropped 5 bases and J dropped 9; count of bases not matched to a gene: 10. The germline gives CDR1 GTSNPN, CDR2 SVGIG (reference sequence). This CDR3 spans 13 amino acids. Written as DNA, the CDR3 is TGTGCCTGGCGGGGACAGTGGGGCGGTGAGCAGTTCTTC. Translating it yields CAWRGQWGGEQFF.

V is TRBV29-1 and J is TRBJ2-7; TRBD2 aligns across 8 bases. Germline loops: CDR1 SQVTM, CDR2 ANQGSEA. Trimming removed 4 bases from V and 6 bases from J; junction bases left unmatched: 5. There are 12 residues in the CDR3. As DNA, the CDR3 is TGCAGCGTTGTCGGGGGGGGACGCGAGCAGTACTTC. Translated: CSVVGGGREQYF.

V is TRBV25-1 and J is TRBJ1-2; D uncertain. Deletions cut 3 bases from V and 4 bases from J, with 9 bases between. The CDR3 contains 13 residues. Germline V gives CDR1 MGHDK, CDR2 SYGVNS. This CDR3 is CASSDSPIYGYTF. The CDR3 DNA is TGTGCCAGCAGTGACAGTCCCATCTATGGCTACACCTTC.

The chain employs TRBV20-1 and TRBJ1-2; D unclear. CDR1 and CDR2 from the germline V gene are DFQATT and SNEGSKA (reference sequence). Trimming took off 1 base at V and 8 bases at J, with 8 bases between the two ends. The CDR3 covers 11 residues. The CDR3, as DNA: TGCAGTGCTAGAGTTGCTGGGGGCTACACCTTC. Residues: CSARVAGGYTF.